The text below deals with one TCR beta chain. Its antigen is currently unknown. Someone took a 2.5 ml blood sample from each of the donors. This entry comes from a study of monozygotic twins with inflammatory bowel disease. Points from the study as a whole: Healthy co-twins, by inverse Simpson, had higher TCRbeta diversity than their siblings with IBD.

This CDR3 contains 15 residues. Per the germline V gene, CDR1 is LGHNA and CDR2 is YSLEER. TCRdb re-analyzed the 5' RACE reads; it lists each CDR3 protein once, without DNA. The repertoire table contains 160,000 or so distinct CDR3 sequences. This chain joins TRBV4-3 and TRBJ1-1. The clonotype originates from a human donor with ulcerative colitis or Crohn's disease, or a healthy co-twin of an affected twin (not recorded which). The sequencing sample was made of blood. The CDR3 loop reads CASSRDSLRNTEAFF.